Listed here are 3 T cell receptor beta chains from one sample, sequenced in a study of CD8+ T cells in alopecia areata. The treatment is: oral pan-JAK inhibitor, 5-10 mg twice daily. Sequencing templates came from extracted RNA that was reverse transcribed into cDNA. Here immunoSEQ multiplex PCR was the method, and the copy in TCRdb shows in-frame clones only, minus some. The data show about 120,000 clones, with 53% seen just once and 0.46% held by the top ten. The sample in question was CD4+ T cells sorted from blood, obtained at week 4, from a patient treated with tofacitinib. These receptors were taken from a human donor with alopecia areata.

The J gene is TRBJ2-3, the V gene TRBV5-4, with a tentative D call TRBD1 (6 bases). Trimming took 4 bases from V and 4 from J, leaving 22 bases between them. The CDR3 covers 17 residues. Germline V gene lookup returns CDR1 SGHNT and CDR2 YYREEE (reference sequence). The CDR3 nucleotides are TGTGCCAGCAGCCGGAAGGCCGGCCAGGGGATAGCAGATACGCAGTATTTT. Translated: CASSRKAGQGIADTQYF.

This clone was found a few times. This chain links TRBV15 with TRBJ2-3; 8 positions match TRBD1. The CDR3 covers 16 residues. Germline V CDR1 and CDR2: LNHNV, YYDKDF (reference sequence). Germline trimming cut 5 bases from V and 1 base from J; bases unmatched to any gene: 8. The CDR3 reads CATSSRWGQGTDTQYF. The CDR3 DNA is TGTGCCACCAGCTCACGGTGGGGACAGGGCACAGATACGCAGTATTTT. The full variable domain, with the rest looked up from reference TRBV15 and TRBJ2-3, is DAMVIQNPRYQVTQFGKPVTLSCSQTLNHNVMYWYQQKSSQAPKLLFHYYDKDFNNEADTPDNFQSRRPNTSFCFLDIRSPGLGDTAMYLCATSSRWGQGTDTQYFGPGTRLTVL.

The chain uses TRBV29-1 and TRBJ2-7; D assignment may be TRBD1 or TRBD2 (7 bases each). CDR3 size: 14 residues. Trimming took off 5 bases at V and 4 bases at J, with 18 bases between the two ends. CDR1 is SQVTM, CDR2 ANQGSEA, per germline. The CDR3 region has the DNA TGCAGCGTTACGTACAGGGGAGGGAGTTACGAGCAGTACTTC. This codes for CSVTYRGGSYEQYF.